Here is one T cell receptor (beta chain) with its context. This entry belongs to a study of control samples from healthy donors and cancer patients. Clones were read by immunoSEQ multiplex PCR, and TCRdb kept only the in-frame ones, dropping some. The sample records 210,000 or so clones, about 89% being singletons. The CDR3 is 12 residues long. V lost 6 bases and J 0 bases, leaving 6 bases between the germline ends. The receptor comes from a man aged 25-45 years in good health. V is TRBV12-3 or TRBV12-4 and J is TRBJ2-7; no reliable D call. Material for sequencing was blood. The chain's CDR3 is CASSTSSYEQYF. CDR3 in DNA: TGTGCCAGCAGCACCAGCTCCTACGAGCAGTACTTC.